This T cell receptor beta chain originates from a study of shared clonotypes between healthy human individuals. Points from the study as a whole: On the whole, naive subsets had larger estimated richness than memory subsets had. Relative to their counterparts shared across all four donors, non-shared clonotypes exhibited diminished generation probabilities.

The CDR3 is 14 amino acids. Germline assignment: CDR1 SGHTA and CDR2 FQGTGA. The V and J ends lost 6 bases and 5 bases, in that order; junction bases with no gene match: 5. Points on this clone: The antigen remains undetermined.

The data were produced by immunoSEQ multiplex PCR, yet TCRdb's version contains in-frame clones alone and is incomplete. The sample holds some 2.4 million clones, approximately 94% seen once. This TCR was sampled from a man between 18 and 29 years old in good health. Some clones in this sample may be carry-over from other donors' samples. The chain links TRBV7-3 to TRBJ2-2, with 8 bases lining up with TRBD1. The sample was naive CD4+ T cells from PBMCs. This sample's subset: CD45RA+ positively selected. DNA of the CDR3: TGTGCCAGCAGTAGGACAGGGCGGACCGGGGAGCTGTTTTTT. Its protein is CASSRTGRTGELFF.